Shown below are 17 T cell receptor beta chains from a single sample sequenced in a study of T cell repertoires in cytomegalovirus infection. TCRdb analysed the reads with MiXCR anew, one entry per CDR3 protein. The sample consists of 170,000 or so distinct CDR3 sequences, approximately 15% of them appearing once. Sequencing was done on a sample of PBMCs. These receptors all come from a human donor in good health (CMV status not recorded). Some clones in this sample may be carry-over from other donors' samples.

This clonotype has at least ten counts. This CDR3 reads CASSLSQNYGYTF. CDR3 in DNA: TGTGCCAGCAGCCTCTCACAGAACTATGGCTACACCTTC. The rearrangement joins TRBV7-9 to TRBJ1-2; the D is unclear. The CDR3 has 13 residues. Germline V gene data show CDR1 as SEHNR and CDR2 as FQNEAQ (reference sequence). V lost 5 bases and J lost 2, with 9 bases in between.

J is TRBJ1-2 and V is TRBV12-3 or TRBV12-4; TRBD1 might be the D (6 bases). This CDR3 contains 16 residues. V lost 5 bases to trimming and J lost 4 bases, with 20 bases between them. CDR3 in amino acids: CASSLRGAGAVYGYTF. The CDR3 nucleotides read TGTGCCAGCAGTCTTAGGGGGGCAGGGGCCGTCTATGGCTACACCTTC.

The J gene is TRBJ2-2, the V gene TRBV10-3, with D perhaps matching TRBD2 (6 bases). With 7 bases removed from V and 5 bases from J, the gap between germline ends came to 8 bases. This CDR3 spans 12 amino acids. CDR1 is ENHRY, CDR2 SYGVKD, per germline. CDR3 nucleotide sequence: TGTGCCATCAAAAGCGGGACCGGGGAGCTGTTTTTT. This translates into CAIKSGTGELFF.

This clonotype appeared once. V gene TRBV6-5 combines with J gene TRBJ2-7; 12 nucleotides match TRBD2. The CDR3 covers 16 residues. After removal of 1 base from V and 3 bases from J, the junction contained 4 bases not matched to a gene. CDR1 is MNHEY and CDR2 is SVGAGI in the germline V gene. The CDR3 reads CASSYWLAGGVYEQYF. As DNA, the CDR3 is TGTGCCAGCAGTTACTGGCTAGCGGGAGGGGTCTACGAGCAGTACTTC.

The chain joins TRBV29-1 to TRBJ2-5, with 9 bases lining up with TRBD2. Germline V gene data show CDR1 as SQVTM and CDR2 as ANQGSEA. The CDR3 is made up of 13 amino acids. Losses at the gene ends were 5 bases for V and 9 bases for J; bases not matched to a gene: 10. CDR3 bases: TGCAGCGTTACGGCTAGCGGGATTTCGTCCCAGTACTTC. Encoded protein: CSVTASGISSQYF.

There are many counts of this clonotype. The rearrangement uses TRBV7-2 and TRBJ2-3, with 7 positions matching TRBD1. Germline CDR1 reads SGHTA; CDR2 reads FQGNSA. The CDR3 covers 14 residues. J was trimmed by 5 bases and V by 5 bases; bases with no gene match: 7. The CDR3 DNA is TGTGCCAGCAGCCATTACAGGGGTCGAGATACGCAGTATTTT. Protein sequence: CASSHYRGRDTQYF.

This clonotype was counted ten times or more. V and J are TRBV12-3 or TRBV12-4 and TRBJ1-5; 7 nucleotides agree with TRBD1. This CDR3 is built from 14 residues. The trim removed 5 bases at V and 3 bases at J, leaving 4 bases unmatched. The CDR3 DNA is TGTGCCAGCAGTCTGGACAGGTACAATCAGCCCCAGCATTTT. Residues: CASSLDRYNQPQHF.

The table lists this clonotype with a few counts. This chain connects TRBV28 to TRBJ1-2, with a tentative D call TRBD1 (5 bases). Looked up from germline, CDR1 is MDHEN and CDR2 is SYDVKM. The germline V and J ends were trimmed by 2 bases and 7 bases, with 11 bases remaining between them. The length of the CDR3 is 13 residues. CDR3 nucleotides: TGTGCCAGCAGTTTAGTCAGGGCAGGTGGCTACACCTTC. It specifies CASSLVRAGGYTF.

There are a few counts of this clonotype. The V gene is TRBV7-9, the J gene TRBJ1-2; D uncertain. This CDR3 region has 12 residues. Germline-derived CDR1 and CDR2 are SEHNR and FQNEAQ (reference sequence). V was shortened by 0 bases and J by 7 bases, with 6 bases between the two germline ends. The CDR3 DNA is TGTGCCAGCAGCTTAGCGCCGAGTGGCTACACCTTC. This sequence encodes CASSLAPSGYTF.

This clonotype has a handful of counts. This rearrangement joins TRBV3-1 to TRBJ2-1; D not resolved. With 1 base removed from V and 3 bases from J, the gap between germline ends came to 4 bases. Per the germline V gene, CDR1 is LGHDT and CDR2 is YNNKEL (reference sequence). There are 13 residues in the CDR3. Here the CDR3 reads CASSQGNYNEQFF. The CDR3 DNA sequence: TGTGCCAGCAGCCAAGGGAACTACAATGAGCAGTTCTTC.

This clonotype was seen more than once but under ten times. The chain combines TRBV27 with TRBJ1-2; 7 bases are shared with TRBD1. The ends lost 5 bases at V and 6 bases at J; junction bases unmatched: 6. Germline CDR1 is MNHEY and CDR2 is SMNVEV (reference sequence). The CDR3 contains 13 residues. The CDR3 bases are TGTGCCAGCAGTGACAGGGAATCTCATGGCTACACCTTC. It codes for CASSDRESHGYTF.

This clonotype has only a few counts. As DNA, the CDR3 is TGTGCCAGCAGTTTTCCTGGAGATATCGGGGAGCTGTTTTTT. Amino acid sequence: CASSFPGDIGELFF. This chain connects TRBV28 to TRBJ2-2; D call uncertain. Trimming took 3 bases from V and 7 from J, leaving 12 bases between them. The germline gives CDR1 MDHEN, CDR2 SYDVKM. The CDR3 runs 14 residues.

This clonotype has at least ten counts. The gene calls are TRBV7-2 and TRBJ1-2, with D possibly TRBD1 on 6 matching bases. This CDR3 is 12 amino acids long. Trimming cost V 3 bases and J 11 bases, with 13 bases left between them. The germline V gene encodes CDR1 SGHTA and CDR2 FQGNSA. Written as DNA, the CDR3 is TGTGCCAGCAGCTTCCCGACAGGCGGTTACACCTTC. Residues: CASSFPTGGYTF.

In its sample, this clonotype was seen a few times. The chain uses TRBV6-6 and TRBJ1-4; 8 bases are a match to TRBD1. The CDR3 covers 16 residues. CDR1 MNHNY and CDR2 SVGAGI come from the germline V gene (reference sequence). Trimming took 0 bases from V and 6 from J; bases not matched to a gene: 6. Here the CDR3 reads CASSYSRRGLDEKLFF. The DNA for the CDR3 is TGTGCCAGCAGTTACTCTCGCAGGGGGCTAGATGAAAAACTGTTTTTT.

This clonotype was seen only once. J is TRBJ2-5 and V is TRBV7-3; D not resolved. V was pared by 4 bases and J by 5 bases, with 23 bases between. The CDR3 sequence is 17 residues long. The germline V gene has CDR1 SGHTA and CDR2 FQGTGA. CDR3 bases: TGTGCCAGCAGCTCGCCGACATGGCAGTTGTTCGATGAGACCCAGTACTTC. Translation: CASSSPTWQLFDETQYF.

The rearrangement links TRBV7-9 to TRBJ2-3; 15 bases fit TRBD2. Trimming cost V 5 bases and J 2 bases; bases outside gene matches: 5. In germline, CDR1 is SEHNR, CDR2 FQNEAQ (reference sequence). This CDR3 contains 17 residues. CDR3 protein: CASSPRTSGGDTDTQYF. DNA for the CDR3: TGTGCCAGCAGCCCCCGGACTAGCGGGGGGGACACAGATACGCAGTATTTT.

The chain has TRBV20-1 and TRBJ2-7; no firm D call. Trimming stripped 6 bases from V and 2 bases from J, with 8 bases between. This CDR3 has 11 amino acids. Germline V gene data show CDR1 as DFQATT and CDR2 as SNEGSKA (reference sequence). This chain's CDR3 is CSARGTYEQYF. CDR3 bases: TGCAGTGCCCGTGGTACCTACGAGCAGTACTTC.